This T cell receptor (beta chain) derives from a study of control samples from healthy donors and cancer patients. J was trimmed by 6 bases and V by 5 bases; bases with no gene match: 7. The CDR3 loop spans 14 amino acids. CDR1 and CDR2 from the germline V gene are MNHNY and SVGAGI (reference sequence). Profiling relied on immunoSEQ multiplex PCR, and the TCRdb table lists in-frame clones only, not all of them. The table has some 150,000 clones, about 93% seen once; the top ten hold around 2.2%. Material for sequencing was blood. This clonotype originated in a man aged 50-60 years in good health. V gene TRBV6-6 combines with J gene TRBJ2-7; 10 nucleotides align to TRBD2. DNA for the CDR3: TGTGCCAGCAGTACCGGGACTAGCGTTGGCGAGCAGTACTTC. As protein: CASSTGTSVGEQYF.